These 25 T cell receptor beta chains originate from one sample sequenced in a study of blood T cell repertoires in COVID-19. Here immunoSEQ multiplex PCR was the method, and the copy in TCRdb shows in-frame clones only, minus some. The sample includes 100,000 to 150,000 clones, less than 90% seen only once; the top ten take around 12%. Sequenced sample: peripheral blood. The receptor set was obtained from a woman under 40 who had recovered from COVID-19.

The gene calls are TRBV30 and TRBJ2-7; 12 positions agree with TRBD1. The CDR3 covers 12 residues. CDR1 is GTSNPN, CDR2 SVGIG, per germline (reference sequence). The DNA of the CDR3 is TGTGCGGGACAGGGGGCTTCCTACGAGCAGTACTTC. Amino acid sequence: CAGQGASYEQYF.

The genes are TRBV30 and TRBJ1-2; the match to TRBD1 covers 12 bases. J lost 9 bases, V lost 4 bases, and 12 bases had no gene match. The germline V gene encodes CDR1 GTSNPN and CDR2 SVGIG (reference sequence). This CDR3 region has 15 residues. CDR3 region: CAWNTPGQGARSYTF. In nucleotides, the CDR3 is TGTGCCTGGAATACACCGGGACAGGGGGCGCGCAGCTACACCTTC.

The gene calls are TRBV5-1 and TRBJ2-3; weak D call: TRBD2 (5 bases). Germline V CDR1 and CDR2: SGHRS, YFSETQ. The CDR3 contains 15 residues. Trimming took 7 bases from V and 3 from J, leaving 18 bases between them. CDR3 protein: CASREGPGETDTQYF. In DNA form, the CDR3 reads TGCGCCAGCCGAGAGGGCCCTGGGGAGACAGATACGCAGTATTTT.

This clone was recorded a few times. The chain combines TRBV28 with TRBJ2-7, with 9 bases that match TRBD1. This CDR3 has 13 residues. Trimming cost V 5 bases and J 5 bases; bases outside gene matches: 4. The V gene's germline CDR1 is MDHEN and CDR2 SYDVKM. The CDR3 protein is CASSDRGSNEQYF. Here the CDR3 DNA reads TGTGCCAGCAGTGACAGGGGGTCCAACGAGCAGTACTTC.

This clone was counted only a few times. The CDR3 DNA is TGCGCCAGCAGCTTGTTAGGACAGGGGCTCTCCTACGAGCAGTACTTC. The encoded protein is CASSLLGQGLSYEQYF. The V gene is TRBV5-1, the J gene TRBJ2-7, with 9 nucleotides matching TRBD1. The CDR3 is made up of 16 amino acids. The junction had 5 bases not matched to a gene; V was cut back by 1 base and J by 0 bases. Germline CDR1 and CDR2: SGHRS and YFSETQ.

The V gene is TRBV5-1, the J gene TRBJ2-5; possibly TRBD2 for D (6 bases). The CDR3 spans 14 residues. Trimming took 4 bases from V and 3 from J, leaving 13 bases between them. The germline V gene has CDR1 SGHRS and CDR2 YFSETQ. The CDR3 nucleotides read TGCGCCAGCAGCCTTGGGGGGAAGGAAGAGACCCAGTACTTC. It specifies CASSLGGKEETQYF.

This clone showed up many times. The rearrangement uses TRBV20-1 and TRBJ1-1; possible D gene TRBD1, 5 bases. Germline V gene sequence: CDR1 DFQATT, CDR2 SNEGSKA (reference sequence). The length of the CDR3 is 11 residues. Deletions cut 7 bases from V and 8 bases from J, with 14 bases between. Written as DNA, the CDR3 is TGCAGTGGGATCGACAGCTTCGAAGCTTTCTTT. Protein: CSGIDSFEAFF.

This chain uses TRBV18 with TRBJ2-1; D call uncertain. This CDR3 spans 15 amino acids. With 1 base removed from V and 0 bases from J, the gap between germline ends came to 7 bases. CDR1 is KGHSH, CDR2 LQKENI, per germline. The CDR3 sequence: CASSPLKSSYNEQFF. CDR3 DNA: TGTGCCAGCTCACCACTCAAGAGCTCCTACAATGAGCAGTTCTTC.

The rearrangement joins TRBV4-2 to TRBJ1-1, with D possibly matching TRBD1 (5 bases). The germline V gene has CDR1 LGHNA and CDR2 YNFKEQ. Deletions cut 3 bases from V and 4 bases from J, with 15 bases between. This CDR3 comprises 15 residues. Here the CDR3 DNA reads TGTGCCAGCAGCCATAGGACACCGAAGAGCACTGAAGCTTTCTTT. Translating gives CASSHRTPKSTEAFF.

This chain joins TRBV5-1 and TRBJ1-1, with D hard to call. Trimming cost V 0 bases and J 6 bases, with 15 bases left between them. Germline V lookup: CDR1 SGHRS, CDR2 YFSETQ. The CDR3 totals 15 residues. Here the CDR3 DNA reads TGCGCCAGCAGCTTGGCCTTCCGGCAGGCCGCTGAAGCTTTCTTT. Its translation: CASSLAFRQAAEAFF.

Of note for this clone: At one end the junction does not follow the germline gene, possibly because of a read error. This chain joins TRBV7-7 and TRBJ2-5; TRBD2 aligns across 7 bases. In germline, CDR1 is SSHAT, CDR2 FNYEAQ (reference sequence). The CDR3 loop spans 14 amino acids. CDR3 bases: TGTGCTAGCAGCCCGGTCGGCGGGAGAGAGACCCAGTACTTC. Translated: CASSPVGGRETQYF.

V and J are TRBV7-2 and TRBJ1-1; no definite D call. V was cut by 3 bases and J by 0 bases, with 5 bases left in between. Germline lookup yields CDR1 SGHTA and CDR2 FQGNSA. The CDR3 contains 13 residues. CDR3 sequence: CASSFQVNTEAFF. The DNA of the CDR3 is TGTGCCAGCAGCTTTCAGGTGAACACTGAAGCTTTCTTT. Full variable domain (missing parts from reference TRBV7-2 and TRBJ1-1): GAGVSQSPSNKVTEKGKDVELRCDPISGHTALYWYRQSLGQGLEFLIYFQGNSAPDKSGLPSDRFSAERTGGSVSTLTIQRTQQEDSAVYLCASSFQVNTEAFFGQGTRLTVV.

The chain links TRBV18 to TRBJ1-1, with D tentatively TRBD1 (6 bases). The ends were cut back, 4 bases at V and 7 bases at J, with 16 bases in the middle. CDR1 KGHSH and CDR2 LQKENI come from the germline V gene. The CDR3 length is 14 residues. The CDR3 DNA reads TGTGCCAGCTCACAAAAGGGGACAACCGGTGAAGCTTTCTTT. Amino acids: CASSQKGTTGEAFF.

The rearrangement joins TRBV7-8 to TRBJ2-7; 7 bases map to TRBD1. V lost 4 bases, J lost 5 bases, and 11 bases stayed unmatched. This CDR3 has 15 amino acids. Germline loops: CDR1 SGHVS, CDR2 FQNEAQ. CDR3 DNA: TGTGCCAGCAGCTCCCGACAGGGTAAGGTAGACGAGCAGTACTTC. It codes for CASSSRQGKVDEQYF. The full variable domain, completed using reference TRBV7-8 and TRBJ2-7, is GAGVSQSPRYKVAKRGQDVALRCDPISGHVSLFWYQQALGQGPEFLTYFQNEAQLDKSGLPSDRFFAERPEGSVSTLKIQRTQQEDSAVYLCASSSRQGKVDEQYFGPGTRLTVT.

J is TRBJ1-1 and V is TRBV7-8; 10 bases map to TRBD1. CDR1 SGHVS and CDR2 FQNEAQ come from the germline V gene. The CDR3 sequence is 14 residues long. The V gene end was trimmed by 5 bases and the J gene end by 9 bases; junction bases not matched to a gene: 9. CDR3 DNA: TGTGCCAGCAGCCACAGACAGGGGGCCCCACAAGCTTTCTTT. This codes for CASSHRQGAPQAFF.

The chain uses TRBV28 and TRBJ1-1; maybe TRBD1 (6 bases). The germline V and J ends were trimmed by 6 bases and 5 bases, with 13 bases remaining between them. This CDR3 region has 13 residues. In germline, CDR1 is MDHEN, CDR2 SYDVKM. As DNA, the CDR3 is TGTGCCAGCAGAAAGGGGGGGAGGACTGAAGCTTTCTTT. It translates to CASRKGGRTEAFF.

The chain joins TRBV7-3 to TRBJ2-2; no reliable D call. CDR3 length: 17 amino acids. The germline gives CDR1 SGHTA, CDR2 FQGTGA. Trimming stripped 2 bases from V and 0 bases from J, with 13 bases between. CDR3: CASSLFPLLANTGELFF. The CDR3, as DNA: TGTGCCAGCAGCTTATTCCCACTCCTAGCGAACACCGGGGAGCTGTTTTTT.

The rearrangement joins TRBV11-2 to TRBJ1-1; maybe TRBD1 (5 bases). Germline-derived CDR1 and CDR2 are SGHAT and FQNNGV. Trimming cost V 1 base and J 3 bases, with 9 bases left between them. The CDR3 is 14 amino acids. In DNA form, the CDR3 reads TGTGCCAGCAGCTTAGCGGGGGGGGACACTGAAGCTTTCTTT. This translates into CASSLAGGDTEAFF.

V is TRBV11-2 and J is TRBJ2-7, with TRBD1 as a possible D gene (6 bases). V shed 0 bases and J shed 7 bases, with 10 bases lying between them. Germline CDR1 is SGHAT and CDR2 is FQNNGV. The CDR3 loop spans 13 amino acids. CDR3 DNA: TGTGCCAGCAGCTTAGAGAGGGGGTTTGAGCAGTACTTC. Translation gives CASSLERGFEQYF.

In DNA form, the CDR3 reads TGTGCCAGCAGTCAAGCGAGGTGGACTAATGAAAAACTGTTTTTT. It codes for CASSQARWTNEKLFF. This sequence joins TRBV27 and TRBJ1-4; D not resolved. The germline V gene has CDR1 MNHEY and CDR2 SMNVEV (reference sequence). CDR3 length: 15 residues. Trimming took 5 bases from V and 2 from J, leaving 12 bases between them.

The chain couples TRBV5-4 to TRBJ1-2; TRBD1 agrees at 9 bases. The CDR3 totals 14 residues. Looked up from germline, CDR1 is SGHNT and CDR2 is YYREEE (reference sequence). The junction had 11 bases not matched to a gene; V was cut back by 6 bases and J by 8 bases. The CDR3 sequence is CASTTMDRGWGYTF. The CDR3 DNA reads TGTGCCAGCACCACCATGGACAGGGGTTGGGGCTACACCTTC.

This chain's CDR3 is CASSLTSGLYNEQFF. The CDR3 DNA reads as TGCGCCAGCAGCTTGACTAGCGGCCTTTACAATGAGCAGTTCTTC. The chain recombines TRBV5-1 with TRBJ2-1, with 8 bases matching TRBD2. With 1 base clipped from V and 4 bases from J, the junction kept 4 bases outside the gene matches. This CDR3 spans 15 amino acids. CDR1 and CDR2 from the germline V gene are SGHRS and YFSETQ.

The table lists this clone with a count of one. CDR3 loop: CSGEGSEWEQFF. The CDR3 DNA is TGCAGCGGGGAAGGTAGCGAGTGGGAGCAGTTCTTC. This chain connects TRBV29-1 to TRBJ2-1, with D tentatively TRBD2 (5 bases). This CDR3 has 12 residues. V lost 7 bases and J lost 10, with 17 bases in between. Germline CDR1 reads SQVTM; CDR2 reads ANQGSEA.

The chain uses TRBV11-2 and TRBJ2-3, with 13 nucleotides matching TRBD2. This CDR3 is built from 18 residues. Trimming cost V 3 bases and J 2 bases; bases outside gene matches: 8. The germline gives CDR1 SGHAT, CDR2 FQNNGV. CDR3 amino acids: CASSLAETSGRPTDTQYF. CDR3 in DNA: TGTGCCAGCAGCTTGGCAGAGACTAGCGGGAGGCCCACAGATACGCAGTATTTT. The variable domain in full, with the rest retrieved from reference TRBV11-2 and TRBJ2-3, is EAGVAQSPRYKIIEKRQSVAFWCNPISGHATLYWYQQILGQGPKLLIQFQNNGVVDDSQLPKDRFSAERLKGVDSTLKIQPAKLEDSAVYLCASSLAETSGRPTDTQYFGPGTRLTVL.

The chain uses TRBV30 and TRBJ1-4, with a possible D match to TRBD1 (6 bases). V was shortened by 3 bases and J by 6 bases, with 20 bases between the two germline ends. The CDR3 has 16 residues. The V gene's germline CDR1 is GTSNPN and CDR2 SVGIG (reference sequence). The CDR3 spells CAWRPQWGGSDEKLFF. The CDR3 coding sequence is TGTGCCTGGAGACCCCAGTGGGGGGGCTCTGATGAAAAACTGTTTTTT.